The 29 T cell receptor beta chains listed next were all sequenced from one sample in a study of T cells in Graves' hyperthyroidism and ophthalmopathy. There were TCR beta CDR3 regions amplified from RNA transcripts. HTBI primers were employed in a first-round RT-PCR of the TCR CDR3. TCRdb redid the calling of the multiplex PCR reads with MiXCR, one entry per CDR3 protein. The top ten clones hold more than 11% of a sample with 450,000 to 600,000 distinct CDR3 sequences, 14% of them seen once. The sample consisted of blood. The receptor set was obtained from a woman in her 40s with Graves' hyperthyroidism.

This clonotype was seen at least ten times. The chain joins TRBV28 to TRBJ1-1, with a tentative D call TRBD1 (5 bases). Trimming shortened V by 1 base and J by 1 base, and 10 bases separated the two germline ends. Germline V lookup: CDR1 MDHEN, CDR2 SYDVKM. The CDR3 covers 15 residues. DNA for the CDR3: TGTGCCAGCAGTTTATTTGACAGCCGGAACACTGAAGCTTTCTTT. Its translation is CASSLFDSRNTEAFF.

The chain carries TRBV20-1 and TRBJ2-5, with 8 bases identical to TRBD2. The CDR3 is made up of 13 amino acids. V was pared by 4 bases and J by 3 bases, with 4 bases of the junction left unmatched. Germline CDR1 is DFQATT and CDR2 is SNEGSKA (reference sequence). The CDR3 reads CSANQAGEETQYF. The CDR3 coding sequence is TGCAGTGCTAATCAAGCGGGGGAAGAGACCCAGTACTTC.

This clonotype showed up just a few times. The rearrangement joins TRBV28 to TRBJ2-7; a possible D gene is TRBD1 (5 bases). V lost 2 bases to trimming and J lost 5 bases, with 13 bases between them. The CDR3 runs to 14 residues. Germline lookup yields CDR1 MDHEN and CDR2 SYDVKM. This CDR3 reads CASSLVVAGHEQYF. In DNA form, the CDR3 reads TGTGCCAGCAGTTTAGTGGTGGCAGGGCACGAGCAGTACTTC.

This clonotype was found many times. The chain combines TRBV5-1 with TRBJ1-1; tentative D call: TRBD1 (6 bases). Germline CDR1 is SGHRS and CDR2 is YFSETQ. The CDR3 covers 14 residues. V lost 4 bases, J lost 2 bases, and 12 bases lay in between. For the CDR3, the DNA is TGCGCCAGCAGCCGCAACAGGGACAACACTGAAGCTTTCTTT. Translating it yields CASSRNRDNTEAFF.

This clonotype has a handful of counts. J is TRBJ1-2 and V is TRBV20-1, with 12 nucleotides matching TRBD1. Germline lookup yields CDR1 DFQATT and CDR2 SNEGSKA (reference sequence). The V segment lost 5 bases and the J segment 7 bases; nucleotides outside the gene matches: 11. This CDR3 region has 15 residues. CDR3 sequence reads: CSAGSAGTGGGGYTF. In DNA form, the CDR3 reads TGCAGTGCTGGATCGGCCGGGACAGGGGGCGGTGGCTACACCTTC.

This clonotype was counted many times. The CDR3 DNA reads TGCAGTGCTGCCCTAGCGGGAACCTACGAGCAGTACTTC. It translates to CSAALAGTYEQYF. This chain uses TRBV20-1 with TRBJ2-7; 9 positions agree with TRBD2. There are 13 residues in the CDR3. V lost 5 bases, J lost 2 bases, and 4 bases stayed unmatched. Germline CDR1 DFQATT, CDR2 SNEGSKA (reference sequence).

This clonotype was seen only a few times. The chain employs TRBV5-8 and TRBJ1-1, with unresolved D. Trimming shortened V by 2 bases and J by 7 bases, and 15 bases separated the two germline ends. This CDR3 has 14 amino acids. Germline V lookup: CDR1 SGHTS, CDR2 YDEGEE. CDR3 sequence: CASSLLLTGNEAFF. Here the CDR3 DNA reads TGTGCCAGCAGCTTACTACTGACTGGCAATGAAGCTTTCTTT.

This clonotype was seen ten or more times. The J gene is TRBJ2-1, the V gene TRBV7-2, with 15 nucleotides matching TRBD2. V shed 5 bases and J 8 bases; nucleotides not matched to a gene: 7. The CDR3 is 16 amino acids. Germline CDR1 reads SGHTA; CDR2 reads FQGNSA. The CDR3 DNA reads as TGTGCCAGCAGCCCTAGGACTAGCGGGAGGGCCCATGAGCAGTTCTTC. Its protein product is CASSPRTSGRAHEQFF. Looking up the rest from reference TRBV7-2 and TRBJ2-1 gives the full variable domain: GAGVSQSPSNKVTEKGKDVELRCDPISGHTALYWYRQSLGQGLEFLIYFQGNSAPDKSGLPSDRFSAERTGGSVSTLTIQRTQQEDSAVYLCASSPRTSGRAHEQFFGPGTRLTVL.

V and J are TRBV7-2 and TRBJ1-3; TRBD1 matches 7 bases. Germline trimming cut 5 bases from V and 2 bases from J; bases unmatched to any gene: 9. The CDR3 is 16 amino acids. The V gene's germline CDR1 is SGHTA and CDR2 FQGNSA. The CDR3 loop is CASSLAPQGTGNTIYF. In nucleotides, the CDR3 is TGTGCCAGCAGCCTTGCCCCACAGGGGACTGGAAACACCATATATTTT.

CDR3 residues: CASSPFGGESSYEQYF. As DNA, the CDR3 is TGTGCCAGCAGCCCATTTGGGGGGGAGAGCTCCTACGAGCAGTACTTC. This sequence joins TRBV14 and TRBJ2-7, with 7 bases aligning to TRBD2. The CDR3 length is 16 residues. V trimming: 4 bases; J trimming: 0 bases; junction bases outside the gene matches: 9. Germline-derived CDR1 and CDR2 are SGHDN and FVKESK. Full variable domain (remainder filled in from reference TRBV14 and TRBJ2-7): EAGVTQFPSHSVIEKGQTVTLRCDPISGHDNLYWYRRVMGKEIKFLLHFVKESKQDESGMPNNRFLAERTGGTYSTLKVQPAELEDSGVYFCASSPFGGESSYEQYFGPGTRLTVT.

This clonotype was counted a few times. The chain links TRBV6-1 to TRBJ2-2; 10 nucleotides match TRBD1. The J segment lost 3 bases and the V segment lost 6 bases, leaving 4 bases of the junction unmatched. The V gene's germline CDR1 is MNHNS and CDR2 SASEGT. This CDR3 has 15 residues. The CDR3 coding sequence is TGTGCCAGCAGCCAGACAGGGGGCTACACCGGGGAGCTGTTTTTT. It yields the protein CASSQTGGYTGELFF.

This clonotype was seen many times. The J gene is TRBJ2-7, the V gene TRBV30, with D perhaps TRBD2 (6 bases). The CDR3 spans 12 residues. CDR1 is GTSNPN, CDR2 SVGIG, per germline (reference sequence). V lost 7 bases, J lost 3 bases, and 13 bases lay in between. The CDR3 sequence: CAYKAGSYEQYF. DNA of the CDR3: TGTGCCTATAAAGCCGGGAGCTACGAGCAGTACTTC.

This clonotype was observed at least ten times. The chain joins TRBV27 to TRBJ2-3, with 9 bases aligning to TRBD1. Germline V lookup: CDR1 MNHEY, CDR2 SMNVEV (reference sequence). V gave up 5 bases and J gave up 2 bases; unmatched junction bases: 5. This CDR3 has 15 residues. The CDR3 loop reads CASSPGQGYTDTQYF. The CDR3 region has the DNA TGTGCCAGCAGTCCGGGACAGGGATACACAGATACGCAGTATTTT.

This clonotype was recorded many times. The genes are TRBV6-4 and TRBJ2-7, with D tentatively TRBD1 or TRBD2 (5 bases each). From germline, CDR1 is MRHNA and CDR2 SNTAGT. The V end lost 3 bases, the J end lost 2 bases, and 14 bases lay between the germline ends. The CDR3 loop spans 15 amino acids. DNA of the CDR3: TGTGCCAGCAGTGAAGGGCCAGGGAGCCCCTACGAGCAGTACTTC. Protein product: CASSEGPGSPYEQYF.

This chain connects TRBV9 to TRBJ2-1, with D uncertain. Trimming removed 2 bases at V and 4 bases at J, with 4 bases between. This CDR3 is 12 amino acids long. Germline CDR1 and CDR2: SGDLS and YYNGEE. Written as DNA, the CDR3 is TGTGCCAGCAGCGTGAATTACAATGAGCAGTTCTTC. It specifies CASSVNYNEQFF.

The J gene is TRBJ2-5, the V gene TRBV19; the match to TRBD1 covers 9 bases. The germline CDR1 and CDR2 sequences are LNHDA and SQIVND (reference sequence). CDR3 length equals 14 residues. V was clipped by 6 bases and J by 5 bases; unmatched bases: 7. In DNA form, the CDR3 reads TGTGCCAGTAGGCCCACAGGGGGCATGGAGACCCAGTACTTC. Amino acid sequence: CASRPTGGMETQYF.

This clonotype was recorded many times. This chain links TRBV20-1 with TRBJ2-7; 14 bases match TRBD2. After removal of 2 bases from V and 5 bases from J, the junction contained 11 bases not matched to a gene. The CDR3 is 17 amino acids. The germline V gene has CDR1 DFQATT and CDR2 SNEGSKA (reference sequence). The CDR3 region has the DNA TGCAGTGCTAGATTTACCGCGGGACTAGCGGGAGTTAACGAGCAGTACTTC. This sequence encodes CSARFTAGLAGVNEQYF.

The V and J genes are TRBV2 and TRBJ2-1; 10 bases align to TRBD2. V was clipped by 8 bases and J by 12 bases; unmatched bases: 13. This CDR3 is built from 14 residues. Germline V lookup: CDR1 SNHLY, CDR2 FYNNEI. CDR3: CASSLKVAGGGQFF. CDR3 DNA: TGTGCCAGCTCCCTTAAGGTAGCGGGAGGAGGGCAGTTCTTC. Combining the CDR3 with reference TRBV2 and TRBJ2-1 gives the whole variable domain EPEVTQTPSHQVTQMGQEVILRCVPISNHLYFYWYRQILGQKVEFLVSFYNNEISEKSEIFDDQFSVERPDGSNFTLKIRSTKLEDSAMYFCASSLKVAGGGQFFGPGTRLTVL.

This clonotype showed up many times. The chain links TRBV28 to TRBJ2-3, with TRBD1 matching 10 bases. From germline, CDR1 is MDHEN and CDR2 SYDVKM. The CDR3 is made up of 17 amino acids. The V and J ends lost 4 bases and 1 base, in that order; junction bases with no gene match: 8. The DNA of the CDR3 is TGTGCCAGCAGTTCAAACCTCGACAGGGGGCGCACAGATACGCAGTATTTT. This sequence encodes CASSSNLDRGRTDTQYF.

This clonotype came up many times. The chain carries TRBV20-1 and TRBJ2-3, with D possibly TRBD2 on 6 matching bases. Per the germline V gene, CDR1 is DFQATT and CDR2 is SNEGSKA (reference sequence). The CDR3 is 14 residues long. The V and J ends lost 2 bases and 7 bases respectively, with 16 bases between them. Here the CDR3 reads CSARLRLARYTQYF. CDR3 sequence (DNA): TGCAGTGCTAGATTACGTCTAGCGAGATATACGCAGTATTTT.

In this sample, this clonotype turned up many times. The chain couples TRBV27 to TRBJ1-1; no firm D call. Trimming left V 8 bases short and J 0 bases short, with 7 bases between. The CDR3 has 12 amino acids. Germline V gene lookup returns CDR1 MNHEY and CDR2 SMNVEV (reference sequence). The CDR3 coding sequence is TGTGCCAGCGGGGAAATGAACACTGAAGCTTTCTTT. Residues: CASGEMNTEAFF.

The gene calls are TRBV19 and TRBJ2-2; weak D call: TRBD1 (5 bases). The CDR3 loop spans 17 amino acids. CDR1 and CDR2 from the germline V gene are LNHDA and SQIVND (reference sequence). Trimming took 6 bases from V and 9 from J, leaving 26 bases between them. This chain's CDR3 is CASSSSSAGWIIRELFF. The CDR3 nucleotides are TGTGCCAGTAGCTCCTCCTCGGCAGGGTGGATAATTAGGGAGCTGTTTTTT.

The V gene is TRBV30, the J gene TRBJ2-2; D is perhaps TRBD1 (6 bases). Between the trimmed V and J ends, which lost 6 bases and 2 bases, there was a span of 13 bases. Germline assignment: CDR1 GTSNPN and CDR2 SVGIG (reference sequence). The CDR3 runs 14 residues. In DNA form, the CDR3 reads TGTGCCTGTTCCGGACAGACCAACACCGGGGAGCTGTTTTTT. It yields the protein CACSGQTNTGELFF.

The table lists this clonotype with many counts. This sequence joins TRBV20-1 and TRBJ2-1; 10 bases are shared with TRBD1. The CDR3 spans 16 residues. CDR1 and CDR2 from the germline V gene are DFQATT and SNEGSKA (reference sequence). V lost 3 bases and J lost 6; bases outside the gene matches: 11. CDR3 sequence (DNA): TGCAGTGCTAGGGGACAGGGGACGGGAGGCAGCAATGAGCAGTTCTTC. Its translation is CSARGQGTGGSNEQFF.

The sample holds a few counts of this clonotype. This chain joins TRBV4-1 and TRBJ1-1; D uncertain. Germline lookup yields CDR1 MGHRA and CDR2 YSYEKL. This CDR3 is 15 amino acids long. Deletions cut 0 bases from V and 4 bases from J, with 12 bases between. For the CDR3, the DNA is TGCGCCAGCAGCCAAGATAGTGTGAGTAGCACTGAAGCTTTCTTT. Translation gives CASSQDSVSSTEAFF.

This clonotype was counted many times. CDR3 nucleotide sequence: TGTGCCAGCGGATTCGCGGGACAGATCTACAATGAGCAGTTCTTC. This sequence encodes CASGFAGQIYNEQFF. The gene calls are TRBV27 and TRBJ2-1; maybe TRBD1 (7 bases). Germline V gene sequence: CDR1 MNHEY, CDR2 SMNVEV (reference sequence). This CDR3 comprises 15 residues. The V end was cut by 8 bases, the J end by 3 bases, with 17 bases between.

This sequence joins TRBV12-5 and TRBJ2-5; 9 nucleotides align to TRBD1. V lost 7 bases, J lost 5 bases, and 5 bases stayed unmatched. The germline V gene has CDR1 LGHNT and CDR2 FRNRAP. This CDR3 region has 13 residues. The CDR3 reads CASATGQGETQYF. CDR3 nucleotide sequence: TGTGCTAGTGCCACCGGACAGGGGGAGACCCAGTACTTC.

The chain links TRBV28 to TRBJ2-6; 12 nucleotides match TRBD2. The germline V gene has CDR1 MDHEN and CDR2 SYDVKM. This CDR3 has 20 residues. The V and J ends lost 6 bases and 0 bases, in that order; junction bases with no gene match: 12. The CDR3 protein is CASSQGFPSGRASGANVLTF. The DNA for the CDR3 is TGTGCCAGCAGCCAGGGGTTTCCTAGCGGGAGGGCCTCTGGGGCCAACGTCCTGACTTTC.

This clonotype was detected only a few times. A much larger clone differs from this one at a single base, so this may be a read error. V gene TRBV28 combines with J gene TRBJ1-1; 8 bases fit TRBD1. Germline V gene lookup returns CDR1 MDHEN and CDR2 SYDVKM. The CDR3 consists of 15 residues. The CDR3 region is CAGSPPGQVLSEAFF. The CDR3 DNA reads TGTGCCGGCAGCCCTCCGGGACAGGTTCTATCAGAAGCTTTCTTT.